This is a list of T cell receptor beta chains from one sample in a study of blood T cell repertoires in COVID-19. Repertoires were generated with immunoSEQ multiplex PCR, while TCRdb's copy carries only in-frame clones and drops some. The data show about 170,000 clones, 89% seen once. The sequencing sample was made of PBMCs or T cells enriched from blood (not recorded which). The source of these receptors is a woman under 30 who had recovered from COVID-19. CDR3s include the opening cysteine and the closing phenylalanine or tryptophan. Each record gives: clone size, J gene, V gene, D gene, CDR3 protein, CDR3 DNA. The D gene is left open where the match is weak. Clone size is given for some rows only: seen once, a few or many times, or a class if the clone is expanded.

clone_size: .
j_call: TRBJ1-1
v_call: TRBV30
d_call: TRBD1
cdr3_aa: CAWSPTGTDTEAFF
cdr3_nt: TGTGCCTGGAGTCCGACAGGGACGGACACTGAAGCTTTCTTT

clone_size: .
j_call: TRBJ1-2
v_call: TRBV4-3
d_call: TRBD1
cdr3_aa: CASSQGSGTGSFYGYTF
cdr3_nt: TGCGCCAGCAGCCAAGGCTCCGGGACAGGTTCTTTCTATGGCTACACCTTC

clone_size: .
j_call: TRBJ2-5
v_call: TRBV19
d_call: TRBD1
cdr3_aa: CASSLKRQGTQETQYF
cdr3_nt: TGTGCCAGTAGTCTCAAACGACAGGGGACCCAAGAGACCCAGTACTTC

clone_size: many
j_call: TRBJ1-5
v_call: TRBV11-1
d_call: .
cdr3_aa: CASSLASDQPQHF
cdr3_nt: TGTGCCAGCAGCTTAGCGAGCGACCAGCCCCAGCATTTT

clone_size: many
j_call: TRBJ1-5
v_call: TRBV28
d_call: TRBD1
cdr3_aa: CASSLGGQVNQPQHF
cdr3_nt: TGTGCCAGCAGTTTGGGGGGACAGGTCAATCAGCCCCAGCATTTT

clone_size: .
j_call: TRBJ2-1
v_call: TRBV2
d_call: TRBD1
cdr3_aa: CASTMIAGQGVGNEQFF
cdr3_nt: TGTGCCAGCACCATGATCGCGGGACAGGGGGTCGGAAATGAGCAGTTCTTC

clone_size: .
j_call: TRBJ1-4
v_call: TRBV7-9
d_call: TRBD1
cdr3_aa: CASSRRQGANEKLFF
cdr3_nt: TGTGCCAGCAGTCGACGACAGGGGGCGAATGAAAAACTGTTTTTT

clone_size: .
j_call: TRBJ2-1
v_call: TRBV11-2
d_call: TRBD1
cdr3_aa: CASSSDRPRIDEQFF
cdr3_nt: TGTGCCAGCAGCTCGGACAGGCCTCGGATCGATGAGCAGTTCTTC

clone_size: .
j_call: TRBJ2-5
v_call: TRBV7-2
d_call: .
cdr3_aa: CASSSDGRQQETQYF
cdr3_nt: TGTGCCAGCAGCTCGGACGGGAGACAGCAAGAGACCCAGTACTTC

clone_size: .
j_call: TRBJ1-4
v_call: TRBV28
d_call: .
cdr3_aa: CASTRQGEKLFF
cdr3_nt: TGTGCCAGCACCCGCCAGGGGGAAAAACTGTTTTTT

clone_size: .
j_call: TRBJ1-2
v_call: TRBV6-1
d_call: TRBD1
cdr3_aa: CASSELVGQGRWLSYGYTF
cdr3_nt: TGTGCCAGCAGTGAACTCGTCGGACAGGGACGTTGGTTGAGCTATGGCTACACCTTC

clone_size: .
j_call: TRBJ2-3
v_call: TRBV20-1
d_call: .
cdr3_aa: CSAAGTAQYF
cdr3_nt: TGCAGTGCCGCGGGCACCGCGCAGTATTTT

clone_size: .
j_call: TRBJ1-1
v_call: TRBV7-9
d_call: .
cdr3_aa: CASSLPGVGLMNTEAFF
cdr3_nt: TGTGCCAGCAGCTTACCAGGGGTCGGGCTCATGAACACTGAAGCTTTCTTT

clone_size: .
j_call: TRBJ2-3
v_call: TRBV3-1/TRBV3-2
d_call: .
cdr3_aa: CASSQDARADTQYF
cdr3_nt: TGTGCCAGCAGCCAAGATGCTCGGGCAGATACGCAGTATTTT

clone_size: once
j_call: TRBJ1-2
v_call: TRBV6-4
d_call: .
cdr3_aa: CASSEGGGYTF
cdr3_nt: TGTGCCAGCAGTGAGGGAGGCGGCTACACCTTC

clone_size: .
j_call: TRBJ1-2
v_call: TRBV6-5
d_call: .
cdr3_aa: CASSQLQGNYGYTF
cdr3_nt: TGTGCCAGCAGCCAGCTACAGGGAAACTATGGCTACACCTTC

clone_size: .
j_call: TRBJ2-1
v_call: TRBV7-6
d_call: TRBD2
cdr3_aa: CASSLELAGDNEQFF
cdr3_nt: TGTGCCAGCAGCTTAGAACTAGCGGGTGACAATGAGCAGTTCTTC

clone_size: few
j_call: TRBJ2-3
v_call: TRBV19
d_call: .
cdr3_aa: CASASSSADTQYF
cdr3_nt: TGTGCCAGTGCGAGTTCCAGCGCAGATACGCAGTATTTT

clone_size: .
j_call: TRBJ2-1
v_call: TRBV7-9
d_call: .
cdr3_aa: CASRLGPEQFF
cdr3_nt: TGTGCCAGCAGACTGGGGCCCGAGCAGTTCTTC

clone_size: .
j_call: TRBJ1-1
v_call: TRBV5-4
d_call: TRBD1
cdr3_aa: CASSADRGPNTEAFF
cdr3_nt: TGTGCCAGCAGCGCGGACAGGGGGCCGAACACTGAAGCTTTCTTT

clone_size: .
j_call: TRBJ2-5
v_call: TRBV27
d_call: .
cdr3_aa: CASSLRGMKTQYF
cdr3_nt: TGTGCCAGCAGTTTAAGAGGGATGAAGACCCAGTACTTC

clone_size: .
j_call: TRBJ2-7
v_call: TRBV29-1
d_call: .
cdr3_aa: CSVAGTLPPYEQYF
cdr3_nt: TGCAGCGTCGCCGGGACTCTCCCCCCCTACGAGCAGTACTTC

clone_size: .
j_call: TRBJ2-2
v_call: TRBV19
d_call: .
cdr3_aa: CASSQRTNPTGELFF
cdr3_nt: TGTGCCAGTAGTCAACGGACTAACCCCACCGGGGAGCTGTTTTTT

clone_size: few
j_call: TRBJ1-1
v_call: TRBV25-1
d_call: TRBD1
cdr3_aa: CASRIGTGGFLSEAFF
cdr3_nt: TGTGCCAGCAGGATAGGGACAGGGGGCTTTCTATCCGAAGCTTTCTTT

clone_size: .
j_call: TRBJ2-7
v_call: TRBV11-2
d_call: TRBD1
cdr3_aa: CASSYPGTDIYPFSYEQYF
cdr3_nt: TGTGCCAGCAGCTATCCCGGGACAGATATTTACCCCTTCTCGTACGAGCAGTACTTC

clone_size: .
j_call: TRBJ2-1
v_call: TRBV18
d_call: TRBD2
cdr3_aa: CASSRLAGPNEQFF
cdr3_nt: TGTGCCAGCTCGCGACTAGCGGGACCCAATGAGCAGTTCTTC

clone_size: .
j_call: TRBJ1-3
v_call: TRBV7-8
d_call: TRBD1
cdr3_aa: CASSLVPGDRVGNTIYF
cdr3_nt: TGTGCCAGCAGCTTAGTTCCCGGGGACAGGGTAGGAAACACCATATATTTT

clone_size: .
j_call: TRBJ2-2
v_call: TRBV30
d_call: .
cdr3_aa: CAWNRGGTGNTGELFF
cdr3_nt: TGTGCCTGGAATCGGGGAGGGACAGGGAACACCGGGGAGCTGTTTTTT

clone_size: .
j_call: TRBJ2-5
v_call: TRBV18
d_call: TRBD2
cdr3_aa: CASSPRDRGRASETQYF
cdr3_nt: TGTGCCAGCTCACCACGGGATCGCGGGAGGGCGTCAGAGACCCAGTACTTC

clone_size: few
j_call: TRBJ1-2
v_call: TRBV28
d_call: TRBD1
cdr3_aa: CASSLDRANYGYTF
cdr3_nt: TGTGCCAGCAGTTTAGACAGGGCTAACTATGGCTACACCTTC

clone_size: .
j_call: TRBJ2-3
v_call: TRBV28
d_call: .
cdr3_aa: CASSILKGGRGGTQYF
cdr3_nt: TGTGCCAGCAGCATTCTTAAAGGCGGGAGAGGGGGTACGCAGTATTTT

clone_size: .
j_call: TRBJ1-2
v_call: TRBV7-9
d_call: TRBD1
cdr3_aa: CASSPRTGVGYTF
cdr3_nt: TGTGCCAGCAGCCCGCGGACAGGGGTGGGCTACACCTTC

clone_size: .
j_call: TRBJ2-3
v_call: TRBV9
d_call: TRBD2
cdr3_aa: CASSREGSTDTQYF
cdr3_nt: TGTGCCAGCAGCAGGGAGGGGAGCACAGATACGCAGTATTTT

clone_size: .
j_call: TRBJ1-1
v_call: TRBV30
d_call: TRBD1
cdr3_aa: CAWSRQGGTEAFF
cdr3_nt: TGTGCCTGGAGTAGGCAGGGGGGAACTGAAGCTTTCTTT

clone_size: .
j_call: TRBJ2-7
v_call: TRBV21-1
d_call: .
cdr3_aa: CASSKEDCGRASYEQYF
cdr3_nt: TGTGCCAGCAGCAAAGAAGACTGCGGGAGGGCCAGTTACGAGCAGTACTTC

clone_size: .
j_call: TRBJ1-3
v_call: TRBV5-1
d_call: .
cdr3_aa: CASSLASNSGNTIYF
cdr3_nt: TGCGCCAGCAGCTTGGCCAGTAACTCTGGAAACACCATATATTTT

clone_size: once
j_call: TRBJ1-4
v_call: TRBV7-9
d_call: .
cdr3_aa: CASSLVMENEKLFF
cdr3_nt: TGTGCCAGCAGCTTAGTTATGGAGAATGAAAAACTGTTTTTT

clone_size: once
j_call: TRBJ1-4
v_call: TRBV27
d_call: .
cdr3_aa: CASRPGYNEKLFF
cdr3_nt: TGTGCCAGCAGGCCAGGGTATAATGAAAAACTGTTTTTT

clone_size: .
j_call: TRBJ2-7
v_call: TRBV30
d_call: .
cdr3_aa: CAWSRDLSYEQYF
cdr3_nt: TGTGCCTGGAGCCGGGACTTGAGCTACGAGCAGTACTTC

clone_size: .
j_call: TRBJ2-1
v_call: TRBV3-1/TRBV3-2
d_call: .
cdr3_aa: CASSQAAQGYNEQFF
cdr3_nt: TGTGCCAGCAGCCAAGCGGCACAGGGCTACAATGAGCAGTTCTTC

clone_size: .
j_call: TRBJ1-2
v_call: TRBV4-2
d_call: .
cdr3_aa: CASSPQLFYGYTF
cdr3_nt: TGTGCCAGCAGCCCGCAGTTGTTCTATGGCTACACCTTC

clone_size: .
j_call: TRBJ2-5
v_call: TRBV11-3
d_call: TRBD1
cdr3_aa: CASSLRGSGTGAQETQYF
cdr3_nt: TGTGCCAGCAGCTTAAGGGGCTCCGGGACAGGGGCCCAAGAGACCCAGTACTTC

clone_size: .
j_call: TRBJ1-2
v_call: TRBV4-3
d_call: TRBD1
cdr3_aa: CASSPSVRDRGGYGYTF
cdr3_nt: TGCGCCAGCAGCCCCTCCGTCCGGGACAGGGGAGGCTATGGCTACACCTTC

clone_size: .
j_call: TRBJ1-1
v_call: TRBV28
d_call: TRBD1
cdr3_aa: CASSAGQREAFF
cdr3_nt: TGTGCCAGCAGTGCGGGACAGCGTGAAGCTTTCTTT

clone_size: .
j_call: TRBJ2-2
v_call: TRBV4-1
d_call: TRBD1
cdr3_aa: CASSHRQGEAGELFF
cdr3_nt: TGCGCCAGCAGCCACCGACAGGGGGAAGCCGGGGAGCTGTTTTTT

clone_size: .
j_call: TRBJ1-2
v_call: TRBV5-1
d_call: .
cdr3_aa: CASSLVQGYGYTF
cdr3_nt: TGCGCCAGCAGCCTAGTACAGGGCTATGGCTACACCTTC

clone_size: once
j_call: TRBJ2-1
v_call: TRBV3-1/TRBV3-2
d_call: .
cdr3_aa: CASSQAASANEQFF
cdr3_nt: TGTGCCAGCAGCCAAGCGGCTAGCGCGAATGAGCAGTTCTTC

clone_size: .
j_call: TRBJ2-4
v_call: TRBV5-1
d_call: TRBD1
cdr3_aa: CASSPRGQGGDGAKNIQYF
cdr3_nt: TGCGCCAGCAGCCCGCGGGGACAGGGAGGAGATGGGGCCAAAAACATTCAGTACTTC